A selection of T cell receptor beta chains follows, all from one sample in a study of CD8 T cells in ankylosing spondylitis. TCRdb reprocessed the 5' RACE reads with MiXCR, giving one entry per CDR3 protein. This sample has approximately 300,000 distinct CDR3 sequences, with approximately 8.2% found just once. The sequenced material came from blood, either unsorted or a sorted T cell fraction (not recorded which). These receptors were taken from a male donor with ankylosing spondylitis. CDR3s include the opening cysteine and the closing phenylalanine or tryptophan. Fields, in order: J gene, D gene, V gene, clone size, CDR3 protein, CDR3 DNA. D genes are given only for firm matches. A row's size may be missing; if present it is once, few, many or a size class.

>TRBJ1-4|NA|TRBV11-1|many
CASSLKLPLSFIDEKLFF
TGTGCCAGCAGCCTAAAGCTCCCCCTGTCGTTCATTGATGAAAAACTGTTTTTT
>TRBJ2-1|NA|TRBV10-3|few
CAIGDHNEQFF
TGTGCCATCGGTGACCACAATGAGCAGTTCTTC
>TRBJ2-3|TRBD1|TRBV7-3|many
CASSSTGSTDTQYF
TGTGCCAGCAGCTCGACAGGGAGCACAGATACGCAGTATTTT
>TRBJ2-1|TRBD2|TRBV10-2|NA
CASSDGTSPYNEQFF
TGCGCCAGCAGTGATGGGACTAGCCCCTACAATGAGCAGTTCTTC
>TRBJ2-7|TRBD2|TRBV12-3/TRBV12-4|many
CASSVAGTTSYEQYF
TGTGCCAGCAGTGTTGCCGGGACTACCAGTTACGAGCAGTACTTC
>TRBJ2-4|NA|TRBV28|NA
CASSPYPRANIQYF
TGTGCCAGCAGCCCTTATCCGAGGGCGAACATTCAGTACTTC
>TRBJ1-2|TRBD1|TRBV5-1|few
CASSSPGQGDGYTF
TGCGCCAGCAGCTCTCCGGGACAGGGGGATGGCTACACCTTC
>TRBJ2-2|NA|TRBV7-9|many
CASSSAYGELFF
TGTGCCAGCAGCTCTGCTTACGGGGAGCTGTTTTTT
>TRBJ2-7|NA|TRBV7-3|NA
CASSSLESHEQYF
TGTGCCAGCAGCTCACTCGAGTCACACGAGCAGTACTTC
>TRBJ2-1|TRBD2|TRBV2|NA
CASRLTSSEQFF
TGTGCCAGCAGACTGACTAGCAGTGAGCAGTTCTTC
>TRBJ1-2|TRBD1|TRBV7-8|NA
CASSPEGAQGYTF
TGTGCCAGCAGCCCGGAGGGGGCGCAGGGCTACACCTTC
>TRBJ2-7|TRBD1|TRBV6-2/TRBV6-3|few
CASSNRRDRVPYEQYF
TGTGCCAGCAGTAATCGCCGGGACAGGGTACCCTACGAGCAGTACTTC
>TRBJ2-1|TRBD1|TRBV7-6|NA
CASSHGTASYNEQFF
TGTGCCAGCAGCCACGGGACAGCCTCCTACAATGAGCAGTTCTTC
>TRBJ2-1|TRBD1|TRBV5-1|few
CASSTGTALWEEQFF
TGCGCCAGCAGCACAGGGACAGCGCTCTGGGAGGAGCAGTTCTTC
>TRBJ2-3|NA|TRBV29-1|NA
CSVELVRGFDTQYF
TGCAGCGTTGAATTGGTCAGGGGCTTTGATACGCAGTATTTT
>TRBJ2-7|TRBD2|TRBV4-1|few
CASSPRSGGSYEQYF
TGCGCCAGCAGCCCTCGTAGCGGGGGCTCCTACGAGCAGTACTTC
>TRBJ2-2|NA|TRBV9|many
CASSPWTVRSGELFF
TGTGCCAGCAGCCCCTGGACCGTTCGATCGGGGGAGCTGTTTTTT
>TRBJ1-5|NA|TRBV5-1|many
CASSEGYAQPQHF
TGCGCCAGCAGCGAGGGGTACGCTCAGCCCCAGCATTTT
>TRBJ2-1|TRBD2|TRBV10-3|many
CAISVGLAGGEQFF
TGTGCCATCAGTGTGGGACTAGCGGGAGGTGAGCAGTTCTTC
>TRBJ2-1|NA|TRBV5-1|many
CASSFRDTYNEQFF
TGCGCCAGCAGCTTCCGGGACACCTACAATGAGCAGTTCTTC
>TRBJ2-1|TRBD2|TRBV15|NA
CATSKKRETLNEQFF
TGTGCCACCAGCAAAAAGCGGGAGACTCTCAATGAGCAGTTCTTC
>TRBJ2-1|NA|TRBV7-3|NA
CASSLRGAWTTQDEQFF
TGTGCCAGCAGCTTAAGGGGGGCGTGGACCACCCAGGATGAGCAGTTCTTC
>TRBJ2-5|NA|TRBV3-1|many
CASSQLGGTQYF
TGTGCCAGCAGCCAACTTGGTGGGACCCAGTACTTC
>TRBJ2-1|TRBD2|TRBV2|few
CASSVIAGADEQFF
TGTGCCAGCAGTGTGATAGCGGGAGCCGATGAGCAGTTCTTC
>TRBJ2-4|TRBD1|TRBV5-1|NA
CASSPRTGNYIQYF
TGCGCCAGCAGCCCCCGGACAGGGAACTACATTCAGTACTTC
>TRBJ2-1|NA|TRBV7-9|NA
CASSFTAGAYNEQFF
TGTGCCAGCAGCTTTACAGCGGGTGCCTACAATGAGCAGTTCTTC
>TRBJ1-2|TRBD1|TRBV12-3/TRBV12-4|few
CASSGTQGQGRAYGYTF
TGTGCCAGCAGTGGGACACAAGGACAGGGGCGCGCCTATGGCTACACCTTC
>TRBJ2-7|TRBD2|TRBV29-1|many
CSVEVPLAGGSYEQYF
TGCAGCGTTGAAGTGCCCCTAGCGGGCGGCTCCTACGAGCAGTACTTC
>TRBJ2-5|NA|TRBV5-1|few
CASSPRYGQETQYF
TGCGCCAGCAGCCCTCGTTATGGCCAAGAGACCCAGTACTTC
>TRBJ1-4|NA|TRBV11-3|few
CASSFTRDIATNEKLFF
TGTGCCAGCAGCTTCACCAGGGATATAGCAACTAATGAAAAACTGTTTTTT
>TRBJ1-4|NA|TRBV7-8|many
CASSLGHRNEKLFF
TGTGCCAGCAGCTTAGGGCACCGTAATGAAAAACTGTTTTTT
>TRBJ2-7|TRBD2|TRBV18|few
CASSWGLAGASYEQYF
TGTGCCAGCTCATGGGGACTAGCGGGCGCCTCCTACGAGCAGTACTTC
>TRBJ2-1|NA|TRBV27|many
CASSLRRANNNEQFF
TGTGCCAGCAGTTTGCGGAGGGCCAATAACAATGAGCAGTTCTTC
>TRBJ2-2|NA|TRBV6-5|NA
CASSYSFLITGELFF
TGTGCCAGCAGTTACTCGTTCCTGATAACCGGGGAGCTGTTTTTT
>TRBJ2-7|NA|TRBV4-1|NA
CASSQGWGPGIYEQYF
TGCGCCAGCAGCCAAGGATGGGGTCCGGGAATCTACGAGCAGTACTTC
>TRBJ2-7|TRBD1|TRBV5-1|few
CASSLTRTGSSYEQYF
TGCGCCAGCAGCTTGACCCGGACAGGGAGCTCCTACGAGCAGTACTTC
>TRBJ2-7|TRBD2|TRBV4-2|few
CASSQIAGALYEQYF
TGTGCCAGCAGCCAAATAGCGGGAGCCCTCTACGAGCAGTACTTC
>TRBJ1-1|TRBD1|TRBV6-1|many
CASSLQGIVAEAFF
TGTGCCAGCAGCCTACAGGGGATTGTAGCTGAAGCTTTCTTT
>TRBJ2-6|TRBD2|TRBV5-1|NA
CASSLLAGVSGANVLTF
TGCGCCAGCAGCTTGCTAGCGGGAGTTTCTGGGGCCAACGTCCTGACTTTC
>TRBJ2-1|NA|TRBV5-6|NA
CASSGISGYNEQFF
TGTGCCAGCAGCGGAATATCAGGCTACAATGAGCAGTTCTTC
>TRBJ2-1|NA|TRBV5-1|many
CASRDSGYNEQFF
TGCGCCAGCAGAGATTCGGGGTACAATGAGCAGTTCTTC
>TRBJ2-2|TRBD2|TRBV29-1|few
CSVDVAGATGELFF
TGCAGCGTTGACGTAGCGGGAGCCACCGGGGAGCTGTTTTTT
>TRBJ1-6|TRBD1|TRBV12-3/TRBV12-4|NA
CASSFTGGESPLHF
TGTGCCAGCAGCTTCACAGGGGGCGAATCACCCCTCCACTTT
>TRBJ2-1|TRBD2|TRBV7-9|few
CASSPGLAGVYAFF
TGTGCCAGCAGCCCGGGACTAGCGGGAGTGTACGCGTTCTTC
>TRBJ2-1|TRBD2|TRBV7-2|few
CASRRAGGSLFF
TGTGCCAGCAGACGGGCGGGCGGGAGTTTGTTCTTC
>TRBJ2-7|NA|TRBV4-3|NA
CASSHDVRSRDYEQYF
TGCGCCAGCAGCCACGACGTTCGGAGTCGGGACTACGAGCAGTACTTC
>TRBJ2-1|TRBD2|TRBV24-1|NA
CATSDGRLAEDNEQFF
TGTGCCACCAGTGATGGGCGACTAGCAGAAGACAATGAGCAGTTCTTC
>TRBJ2-7|TRBD2|TRBV28|few
CASSPLLAVDYEQYF
TGTGCCAGCAGTCCCCTACTAGCGGTAGACTACGAGCAGTACTTC
>TRBJ2-7|NA|TRBV29-1|many
CSVEARGGTSPYEQYF
TGCAGCGTTGAGGCTAGGGGGGGAACATCTCCCTACGAGCAGTACTTC
>TRBJ2-1|TRBD2|TRBV28|few
CASTEAGGPWNEQFF
TGTGCCAGCACTGAAGCGGGAGGGCCCTGGAATGAGCAGTTCTTC
>TRBJ2-1|NA|TRBV2|few
CASQGAEQFF
TGTGCCAGCCAAGGGGCTGAGCAGTTCTTC
>TRBJ2-1|TRBD2|TRBV5-1|NA
CASSLMRTSGQDEQFF
TGCGCCAGCAGCCTCATGAGGACTAGCGGACAGGATGAGCAGTTCTTC